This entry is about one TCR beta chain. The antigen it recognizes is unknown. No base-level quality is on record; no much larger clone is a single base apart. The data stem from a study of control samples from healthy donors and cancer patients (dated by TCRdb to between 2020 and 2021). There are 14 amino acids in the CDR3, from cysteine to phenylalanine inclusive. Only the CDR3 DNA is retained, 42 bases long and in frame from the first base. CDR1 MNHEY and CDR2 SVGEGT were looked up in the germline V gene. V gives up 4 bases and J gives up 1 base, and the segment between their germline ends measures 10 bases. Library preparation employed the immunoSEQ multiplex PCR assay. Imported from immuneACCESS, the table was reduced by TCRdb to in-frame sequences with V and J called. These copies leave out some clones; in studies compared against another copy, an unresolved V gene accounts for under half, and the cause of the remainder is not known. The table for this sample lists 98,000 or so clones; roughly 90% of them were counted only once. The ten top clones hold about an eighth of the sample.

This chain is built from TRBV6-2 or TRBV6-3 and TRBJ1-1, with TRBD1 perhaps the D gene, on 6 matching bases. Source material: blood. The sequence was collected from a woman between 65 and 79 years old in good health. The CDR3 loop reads CASSSGTKNTEAFF. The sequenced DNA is TGTGCCAGCAGTTCCGGGACAAAGAACACTGAAGCTTTCTTT.